The clone carrying this T cell receptor (beta chain) was seen a handful of times. The sample comes from a study of response to subunit inactivated influenza vaccine. The V end lost 4 bases, the J end lost 4 bases, and 10 bases lay between the germline ends. There are 14 residues in the CDR3. A single record per CDR3 protein comes from TCRdb applying MiXCR to the RT-PCR reads. The sample holds 150,000 to 200,000 distinct CDR3 sequences, approximately 12% seen once. This sample also belongs to another study, concerning T cells expressing NK-cell markers. That work adds: The authors generated TCR beta cDNA through 5'RACE template switching with UMIs. Investigators obtained TCR beta repertoires from sorted CD3+CD56+NKG2C+, CD3+CD56+NKG2C- and CD3+CD56-NKG2C+ T cells. Among CD8+ T cells from about six donors, dominant NKG2C+ clonotypes accounted for roughly 1.0-7.0%.

This sequence originates from a man aged 50 to 60 who received an inactivated influenza vaccine. The sequenced sample was CD8+ T cells sorted from PBMCs, obtained about 11 days after vaccination. The V call is TRBV12-3 or TRBV12-4, the J call TRBJ2-2; a possible D gene is TRBD1 (5 bases). In DNA form, the CDR3 reads TGTGCCAGCAGTTCGGACACCCGCACCGGGGAGCTGTTTTTT. Protein: CASSSDTRTGELFF.